The 21 T cell receptor beta chains in this list originate from one sample, sequenced in a study of somatic mutations in cytotoxic T cells in rheumatoid arthritis. The assay was immunoSEQ multiplex PCR, and TCRdb's table has in-frame clones only and misses some. The top ten clones hold about 38% of a sample with roughly 4,200 clones, 72% of them seen once. Sequences were obtained from CD8+ T cells sorted from blood. The receptors shown here come from an adult with rheumatoid arthritis.

The J gene is TRBJ2-7, the V gene TRBV29-1; TRBD1 matches at 9 bases. CDR3 length equals 15 residues. The germline V gene encodes CDR1 SQVTM and CDR2 ANQGSEA. V trimming: 3 bases; J trimming: 1 base; junction bases outside the gene matches: 7. The DNA of the CDR3 is TGCAGCGTTGATGACGGACAGGGGCTATCCTACGAGCAGTACTTC. Amino acids: CSVDDGQGLSYEQYF.

The chain employs TRBV7-2 and TRBJ1-5; D is unresolved. Germline V lookup: CDR1 SGHTA, CDR2 FQGNSA. Between the trimmed V and J ends, which lost 2 bases and 3 bases, there was a span of 5 bases. The CDR3 is made up of 13 amino acids. CDR3 residues: CASSLQPNQPQHF. CDR3 DNA: TGTGCCAGCAGCTTACAGCCCAATCAGCCCCAGCATTTT.

The chain combines TRBV4-3 with TRBJ2-3; D is unresolved. With 4 bases removed from V and 4 bases from J, the gap between germline ends came to 12 bases. Germline values: CDR1 LGHNA, CDR2 YSLEER. The CDR3 length is 14 residues. The CDR3 bases are TGCGCCAGCAGCCTCCAGCGAGATGCAGATACGCAGTATTTT. Translation gives CASSLQRDADTQYF.

This clone was seen more than once but under ten times. This chain joins TRBV10-3 and TRBJ2-1, with 8 bases aligning to TRBD2. This CDR3 spans 15 amino acids. V trimming: 5 bases; J trimming: 6 bases; junction bases outside the gene matches: 9. The germline V gene has CDR1 ENHRY and CDR2 SYGVKD. The CDR3 DNA is TGTGCCATCAGTAACGTACGGGGGGGGCCCAATGAGCAGTTCTTC. It is translated as CAISNVRGGPNEQFF.

The chain uses TRBV5-5 and TRBJ1-3, with unresolved D. Germline CDR1 and CDR2: SGHKS and YYEKEE (reference sequence). This CDR3 has 16 residues. V was cut by 2 bases and J by 0 bases, with 12 bases left in between. CDR3 coding DNA: TGTGCCAGCAGCTTAGTACGGGCGAGCTCTGGAAACACCATATATTTT. Translating gives CASSLVRASSGNTIYF.

The V and J genes are TRBV7-8 and TRBJ2-5; D unclear. Germline values: CDR1 SGHVS, CDR2 FQNEAQ. Trimming pared 1 base from V and 2 bases from J, leaving 11 bases between. The CDR3 spans 15 residues. In DNA form, the CDR3 reads TGTGCCAGCAGCTTAGGACTGGGTTCGCAAGAGACCCAGTACTTC. It is translated as CASSLGLGSQETQYF.

CDR3 in DNA: TGCGCCAGCAGTTCGGGGGGCGGGACAGATACGCAGTATTTT. Protein product: CASSSGGGTDTQYF. V gene TRBV5-1 combines with J gene TRBJ2-3, with D possibly being TRBD2 (7 bases). The germline V and J ends were trimmed by 5 bases and 3 bases, with 13 bases remaining between them. Germline CDR1 reads SGHRS; CDR2 reads YFSETQ. This CDR3 contains 14 residues.

This rearrangement joins TRBV9 to TRBJ1-1, with a tentative D call TRBD1 (5 bases). Trimming stripped 4 bases from V and 3 bases from J, with 13 bases between. The CDR3 consists of 14 residues. The V gene's germline CDR1 is SGDLS and CDR2 YYNGEE. The CDR3 DNA reads as TGTGCCAGCAGCCGGGGGGGAATCGACACTGAAGCTTTCTTT. The encoded protein is CASSRGGIDTEAFF. The variable domain in full, with the rest retrieved from reference TRBV9 and TRBJ1-1, is DSGVTQTPKHLITATGQRVTLRCSPRSGDLSVYWYQQSLDQGLQFLIQYYNGEERAKGNILERFSAQQFPDLHSELNLSSLELGDSALYFCASSRGGIDTEAFFGQGTRLTVV.

The CDR3 sequence is CASSLRGGSYNEQFF. The CDR3 DNA follows: TGTGCCAGCAGTTTAAGGGGGGGCTCCTACAATGAGCAGTTCTTC. This chain connects TRBV27 to TRBJ2-1, with D possibly matching TRBD2 (7 bases). The length of the CDR3 is 15 residues. V dropped 2 bases and J dropped 0 bases, with 8 bases sitting between them. Per the germline V gene, CDR1 is MNHEY and CDR2 is SMNVEV (reference sequence).

The chain couples TRBV6-1 to TRBJ1-3, with D perhaps matching TRBD1 (5 bases). The CDR3 runs 15 residues. V lost 8 bases to trimming and J lost 3 bases, with 17 bases between them. The germline CDR1 and CDR2 sequences are MNHNS and SASEGT. For the CDR3, the DNA is TGTGCCAGCCCCGGAGGAGGGGAAGGTGGAAACACCATATATTTT. Its protein product is CASPGGGEGGNTIYF.

The chain carries TRBV7-8 and TRBJ1-5; D call uncertain. V lost 5 bases and J 2 bases, leaving 13 bases between the germline ends. CDR1 and CDR2 from the germline V gene are SGHVS and FQNEAQ. This CDR3 is 15 amino acids long. The CDR3 DNA is TGTGCCAGCAGCGTACAGCGGAATGGCAATCAGCCCCAGCATTTT. Its translation is CASSVQRNGNQPQHF. The whole variable domain, filled in from reference TRBV7-8 and TRBJ1-5, reads GAGVSQSPRYKVAKRGQDVALRCDPISGHVSLFWYQQALGQGPEFLTYFQNEAQLDKSGLPSDRFFAERPEGSVSTLKIQRTQQEDSAVYLCASSVQRNGNQPQHFGDGTRLSIL.

V usage is TRBV19 and J usage is TRBJ1-2; D unclear. V shed 7 bases and J shed 3 bases, with 15 bases lying between them. CDR1 is LNHDA, CDR2 SQIVND, per germline (reference sequence). The CDR3 runs 14 residues. CDR3 sequence (DNA): TGTGCCAGTACCCCCGGACGGAGCTACTATGGCTACACCTTC. Amino acid sequence: CASTPGRSYYGYTF.

This sequence joins TRBV13 and TRBJ1-2; unclear D gene. Germline-derived CDR1 and CDR2 are PRHDT and FYEKMQ (reference sequence). The V gene lost 4 bases and the J gene lost 2 bases, with 8 bases spanning the gap. There are 13 residues in the CDR3. CDR3 region: CASSSFLNYGYTF. As DNA, the CDR3 is TGTGCCAGCAGCTCATTCTTGAACTATGGCTACACCTTC.

The V and J genes are TRBV6-5 and TRBJ2-7; D remains ambiguous. Trimming pared 2 bases from V and 6 bases from J, leaving 11 bases between. There are 13 residues in the CDR3. Per germline, CDR1 MNHEY and CDR2 SVGAGI. The CDR3: CASSYTSVAEQYF. The CDR3 bases are TGTGCCAGCAGTTACACGTCGGTGGCCGAGCAGTACTTC.

The CDR3 here is CASSLGGGGPREQFF. Written as DNA, the CDR3 is TGCGCCAGCAGCCTTGGCGGGGGGGGACCACGTGAGCAGTTCTTC. The rearrangement uses TRBV4-3 and TRBJ2-1; 9 bases are shared with TRBD2. Germline V gives CDR1 LGHNA, CDR2 YSLEER. The CDR3 covers 15 residues. The ends lost 4 bases at V and 9 bases at J; junction bases unmatched: 10.

The V gene is TRBV7-9, the J gene TRBJ2-1; D might be TRBD1 (5 bases). Germline V lookup: CDR1 SEHNR, CDR2 FQNEAQ (reference sequence). Trimming cost V 5 bases and J 8 bases, with 13 bases left between them. The CDR3 extends over 13 amino acids. The CDR3 DNA reads as TGTGCCAGCAGCCTAGACAGTGGCGATGAGCAGTTCTTC. It translates to CASSLDSGDEQFF.

The rearrangement uses TRBV6-1 and TRBJ2-5; D perhaps matches TRBD2 (6 bases). Trimming cost V 11 bases and J 1 base, with 17 bases left between them. CDR1 is MNHNS, CDR2 SASEGT, per germline. The CDR3 runs to 14 residues. DNA of the CDR3: TGTGCCGGATTGGAGGAGGGGACCCAAGAGACCCAGTACTTC. Translated, it gives CAGLEEGTQETQYF.

The rearrangement uses TRBV29-1 and TRBJ2-2, with D unresolved. This CDR3 spans 13 amino acids. Trimming pared 4 bases from V and 1 base from J, leaving 7 bases between. Looked up from germline, CDR1 is SQVTM and CDR2 is ANQGSEA. The CDR3 nucleotides read TGCAGCGTTGGGCAGAAGAACACCGGGGAGCTGTTTTTT. It is translated as CSVGQKNTGELFF.

This clone came up once. This chain uses TRBV29-1 with TRBJ1-3; a weak D match, TRBD1 (6 bases). Germline values: CDR1 SQVTM, CDR2 ANQGSEA. The V end was cut by 7 bases, the J end by 5 bases, with 12 bases between. The length of the CDR3 is 12 residues. The CDR3 region is CSARGTRNTIYF. CDR3 nucleotides: TGCAGCGCGAGGGGGACCAGAAACACCATATATTTT.

This clone was found a few times. The rearrangement joins TRBV27 to TRBJ1-2, with D uncertain. This CDR3 has 14 amino acids. Trimming removed 8 bases from V and 4 bases from J, with 17 bases in between. The germline V gene has CDR1 MNHEY and CDR2 SMNVEV (reference sequence). This CDR3 reads CASAASGATYGYTF. The CDR3 DNA follows: TGTGCCAGCGCTGCCTCGGGCGCTACCTATGGCTACACCTTC.

The gene calls are TRBV27 and TRBJ2-7; maybe TRBD1 (5 bases). V lost 2 bases, J lost 6 bases, and 14 bases lay in between. Germline loops: CDR1 MNHEY, CDR2 SMNVEV (reference sequence). This CDR3 region has 14 residues. DNA for the CDR3: TGTGCCAGCAGTTTACAGGGCGGAAGCCGCGAGCAGTACTTC. This encodes CASSLQGGSREQYF.